This section outlines one T cell receptor (beta chain) sequence together with its context. This CDR3 is 14 amino acids long. The V and J ends lost 8 bases and 6 bases respectively, with 17 bases between them. In germline, CDR1 is MDHEN, CDR2 SYDVKM. This sample is part of a study of blood T cell repertoires in COVID-19. Study-wide context: Samples of COVID-19 (acute and convalescent) were obtained from the United States, Italy and Spain. From T cells, B-cell-depleted T cells, or PBMCs came the material, which was cDNA or gDNA.

Authors' data handling: Counts of nucleated cells, estimated from reference gene primer amplification, were obtained. The table came from immunoSEQ multiplex PCR; TCRdb's copy has only in-frame clones and leaves some out. V, J and clone size were drawn from that table, and D and trimming were deduced from the DNA. The sample has 60,000 to 70,000 clones, approximately 86% seen once. The source material was peripheral blood. The V gene is TRBV28, the J gene TRBJ1-5; possibly TRBD1 for D (6 bases). This receptor was identified in a woman aged 55 to 70 with acute or convalescent COVID-19. DNA for the CDR3: TGTGCCAGCTACCAGACAGGTTTTAGTCAGCCCCAGCATTTT. Translating it yields CASYQTGFSQPQHF.